The TCR beta chain under discussion was sequenced for a study of T-cell memory formation after mild COVID-19. The CDR3 consists of 14 residues. Germline V CDR1 and CDR2: SGHRS, YFSETQ. Losses at the gene ends were 5 bases for V and 0 bases for J; bases not matched to a gene: 4. About this clonotype itself: Antigen specificity is unknown.

Using constant-segment primers, 5'RACE produced TCR alpha and TCR beta cDNA libraries carrying sample barcodes and UMIs. TCRdb used MiXCR to reprocess the 5' RACE reads, holding one entry per CDR3 protein. In the table there are approximately 270,000 distinct CDR3 sequences, around 15% of which are singletons. Study-level findings and limits: Memory cells collected pre-infection included some clones that later responded, suggesting cross-reactive memory joined. CD4+ contracting clones lay mainly in CM and EM, CD8+ ones in EMRA.

The TCR was taken from a man younger than 35 who had mild COVID-19 (a few samples of this study predate the infection). Cell type and time point are not known. V usage is TRBV5-1 and J usage is TRBJ1-1; TRBD1 aligns across 7 bases. Specimen: PBMCs or a T cell subset sorted from them (not recorded which). The CDR3 DNA sequence: TGCGCCAGCAGACAGGGACAGCTGAACACTGAAGCTTTCTTT. Its translation is CASRQGQLNTEAFF.